The rows below give T cell receptor beta chains drawn from one sample of a study of tumor-infiltrating lymphocytes in primary liver carcinoma. TCRdb re-called the multiplex PCR reads through MiXCR, storing one row per CDR3 protein. This repertoire shows approximately 80,000 distinct CDR3 sequences, roughly 71% found once; its top ten account for more than 25%. The sample consisted of tumor-adjacent normal liver tissue. These TCRs come from a man aged 40-49 years with primary liver carcinoma and hepatitis B virus infection. Both conserved end residues are part of each CDR3. A D gene is named only where the DNA matches it firmly. Clone size appears in some rows only: once, few, many, or a class for an expanded clone.

clone size: -; CDR3 length: 12; D gene: TRBD1; V gene: TRBV29-1; J gene: TRBJ2-7; CDR3 DNA: TGCAGCATGAAGGACAGGGCTTACGAGCAGTACTTC; CDR3 protein: CSMKDRAYEQYF
clone size: -; CDR3 length: 13; D gene: -; V gene: TRBV6-1; J gene: TRBJ2-1; CDR3 DNA: TGTGCCAGCAGTTTAGCGAGATTAAATGAGCAGTTCTTC; CDR3 protein: CASSLARLNEQFF
clone size: -; CDR3 length: 14; D gene: -; V gene: TRBV7-3; J gene: TRBJ2-3; CDR3 DNA: TGTGCCAGCAGCTTAATGGGGGGCATAGATACGCAGTATTTT; CDR3 protein: CASSLMGGIDTQYF
clone size: -; CDR3 length: 18; D gene: TRBD1; V gene: TRBV4-1; J gene: TRBJ1-1; CDR3 DNA: TGCGCCAGGAGCCCCTCCCCGGGACAGGGGGCGGCGTACACTGAAGCCTTCTTT; CDR3 protein: CARSPSPGQGAAYTEAFF
clone size: -; CDR3 length: 18; D gene: -; V gene: TRBV10-3; J gene: TRBJ1-6; CDR3 DNA: TGTGCCATCAGTGGGACGAGCGGGGGCGCGTCTAATAATTCACCCCTTCACTTT; CDR3 protein: CAISGTSGGASNNSPLHF
clone size: -; CDR3 length: 17; D gene: TRBD1; V gene: TRBV4-1; J gene: TRBJ2-2; CDR3 DNA: TGTGCCGGCAGCATACCCCGGACAGGGGCGAACACCGGGGAGCTGTTTTTT; CDR3 protein: CAGSIPRTGANTGELFF
clone size: few; CDR3 length: 14; D gene: TRBD1; V gene: TRBV6-2/TRBV6-3; J gene: TRBJ2-7; CDR3 DNA: TGTGCCAGCATCCTCCGGGACAGGGTCCACGAGCAGTACTTC; CDR3 protein: CASILRDRVHEQYF
clone size: once; CDR3 length: 13; D gene: -; V gene: TRBV11-2; J gene: TRBJ2-5; CDR3 DNA: TGCGCCAGCAGCTACAATACACAAGAGACTCGGTACTTC; CDR3 protein: CASSYNTQETRYF
clone size: -; CDR3 length: 16; D gene: -; V gene: TRBV6-2/TRBV6-3; J gene: TRBJ2-7; CDR3 DNA: TGTGCCAGCAGTTACTCGATTCCTAACCTGCCCTACGAGCAGTATTTC; CDR3 protein: CASSYSIPNLPYEQYF
clone size: -; CDR3 length: 15; D gene: -; V gene: TRBV11-2; J gene: TRBJ2-6; CDR3 DNA: TGTGCAACACAGCGGCCGCGCTTTGGGGTCAACGTCCTGACTTTC; CDR3 protein: CATQRPRFGVNVLTF
clone size: -; CDR3 length: 13; D gene: -; V gene: TRBV4-3; J gene: TRBJ2-3; CDR3 DNA: TGCGCCAGCAGCCAAGAACAGTGCCACGAGCAGTATTTT; CDR3 protein: CASSQEQCHEQYF
clone size: -; CDR3 length: 14; D gene: -; V gene: TRBV11-2; J gene: TRBJ2-7; CDR3 DNA: TGTGCCGACAGCTCTAACAGGAACTCCTACGAGCAGTACTTC; CDR3 protein: CADSSNRNSYEQYF
clone size: many; CDR3 length: 14; D gene: -; V gene: TRBV5-1; J gene: TRBJ2-5; CDR3 DNA: TGCGCCAGCAGAAGGGGACGGACGCAAGAGACCCAGTACTTC; CDR3 protein: CASRRGRTQETQYF
clone size: -; CDR3 length: 15; D gene: -; V gene: TRBV4-3; J gene: TRBJ1-2; CDR3 DNA: TGCCCCAGCAGCCAAGATACGCGGGGGCCTTATGGCTACACCTTC; CDR3 protein: CPSSQDTRGPYGYTF
clone size: -; CDR3 length: 13; D gene: -; V gene: TRBV10-1; J gene: TRBJ2-1; CDR3 DNA: TGCGCCAGCGGTGAATTGTGGAACAATGAGCAGTTCTTC; CDR3 protein: CASGELWNNEQFF
clone size: -; CDR3 length: 13; D gene: -; V gene: TRBV6-5; J gene: TRBJ1-1; CDR3 DNA: TGTGTCAGCACCCCCGGCGGGGTTGGTGAAGCTTTTTTT; CDR3 protein: CVSTPGGVGEAFF
clone size: -; CDR3 length: 13; D gene: -; V gene: TRBV11-2; J gene: TRBJ1-3; CDR3 DNA: TGTGCCAGCAGTTTGGGGACGTTGGCCATCATATACTTT; CDR3 protein: CASSLGTLAIIYF
clone size: -; CDR3 length: 12; D gene: -; V gene: TRBV11-2; J gene: TRBJ1-2; CDR3 DNA: TGTGCCAGCAGCTACAGGCTACTATGGGTACACTTC; CDR3 protein: CASSYRLLWVHF
clone size: -; CDR3 length: 15; D gene: TRBD1; V gene: TRBV11-1; J gene: TRBJ2-1; CDR3 DNA: TGTGCCAACAGTGAGGGGGCAATCCTCTCCAATGAGCAGTTCTTC; CDR3 protein: CANSEGAILSNEQFF
clone size: -; CDR3 length: 16; D gene: -; V gene: TRBV6-5; J gene: TRBJ2-7; CDR3 DNA: TGTGCCAGCAGTTTCCTCCGGACACGGGGGGCATACGAGCAGTACTTC; CDR3 protein: CASSFLRTRGAYEQYF
clone size: -; CDR3 length: 14; D gene: -; V gene: TRBV28; J gene: TRBJ2-5; CDR3 DNA: TGTGCCAGCAGTTTACAGGGTTTTGGAGAAGCCCAGTACTTC; CDR3 protein: CASSLQGFGEAQYF
clone size: few; CDR3 length: 13; D gene: -; V gene: TRBV30; J gene: TRBJ1-6; CDR3 DNA: TGTGCCTCCCCCGGCACAGGGAATTCACCCCTCCACTTT; CDR3 protein: CASPGTGNSPLHF
clone size: -; CDR3 length: 12; D gene: -; V gene: TRBV7-9; J gene: TRBJ2-1; CDR3 DNA: TGTGCCAGTAGCCCCACGCCCGATGAGCAGTTCTTC; CDR3 protein: CASSPTPDEQFF
clone size: few; CDR3 length: 16; D gene: TRBD2; V gene: TRBV7-3; J gene: TRBJ2-1; CDR3 DNA: TGTGCCAGCAGCCCGGGGGGAATGGCGGCCCACAATGAGCAGTTCTTC; CDR3 protein: CASSPGGMAAHNEQFF
clone size: few; CDR3 length: 15; D gene: -; V gene: TRBV24-1; J gene: TRBJ1-1; CDR3 DNA: TGTGCCACCAGCACCGGGACCCAGGGGAACACTGAAGCTTTCTTT; CDR3 protein: CATSTGTQGNTEAFF